A single sample is the source of the 19 T cell receptor beta chains below, sequenced in a study of OX40 agonist ivuxolimab in advanced cancers. This table comes from immunoSEQ multiplex PCR, and its TCRdb copy is limited to in-frame clones, with some not included. This sample carries about 73,000 clones, more than 70% of them seen once, and the ten largest clones take under 0.9%. Source: CD4+ or CD8+ T cells sorted from blood, taken in a trial of the OX40 agonist ivuxolimab. These receptors all stem from an adult with an advanced solid tumor such as melanoma, head and neck, liver or kidney cancer.

The chain links TRBV6-1 to TRBJ1-2; 7 bases match TRBD1. The CDR3 length is 16 residues. CDR1 MNHNS and CDR2 SASEGT come from the germline V gene. V lost 4 bases, J lost 11 bases, and 19 bases stayed unmatched. The CDR3 DNA reads as TGTGCCAGCAGTGCGAACCCTGACAGGGTAAAGAACAGTTACACCTTC. Its protein product is CASSANPDRVKNSYTF.

This chain joins TRBV19 and TRBJ1-4, with D perhaps matching TRBD1 (6 bases). Germline CDR1 is LNHDA and CDR2 is SQIVND (reference sequence). The CDR3 is 17 residues long. The V gene lost 5 bases and the J gene lost 0 bases, with 16 bases spanning the gap. The CDR3 loop is CASSLGRGFATNEKLFF. CDR3 nucleotides: TGTGCCAGTAGTTTGGGCAGGGGATTTGCAACTAATGAAAAACTGTTTTTT.

This sequence joins TRBV6-5 and TRBJ1-5, with D uncertain. Per germline, CDR1 MNHEY and CDR2 SVGAGI. The CDR3 loop spans 15 amino acids. V was trimmed by 0 bases and J by 2 bases, leaving 8 bases between them. CDR3 sequence (DNA): TGTGCCAGCAGTTACTCGAACGGTGGCAATCAGCCCCAGCATTTT. It translates to CASSYSNGGNQPQHF.

This chain joins TRBV4-2 and TRBJ1-2, with D possibly TRBD1 on 5 matching bases. CDR1 is LGHNA, CDR2 YNFKEQ, per germline. The CDR3 totals 12 residues. V was cut by 4 bases and J by 5 bases, with 8 bases left in between. The DNA for the CDR3 is TGTGCCAGCAGCCCCCGGGGGTATGGCTACACCTTC. The encoded protein is CASSPRGYGYTF.

The chain joins TRBV11-2 to TRBJ2-7; 8 bases align to TRBD1. The germline CDR1 and CDR2 sequences are SGHAT and FQNNGV. There are 14 residues in the CDR3. Trimming cost V 4 bases and J 3 bases; bases outside gene matches: 5. CDR3 sequence (DNA): TGTGCCAGCAGCTCCGGACAGGGCCGCTACGAGCAGTACTTC. This sequence encodes CASSSGQGRYEQYF.

V is TRBV9 and J is TRBJ2-1; the D gene is possibly TRBD2 (6 bases). Trimming left V 0 bases short and J 10 bases short, with 17 bases between. CDR3 length: 15 residues. Germline V gives CDR1 SGDLS, CDR2 YYNGEE. DNA of the CDR3: TGTGCCAGCAGCGTAGGGGTAGCGGCTCGCGCGGAGCAGTTCTTC. Its translation: CASSVGVAARAEQFF.

This chain connects TRBV2 to TRBJ1-4; D gene unclear. Germline V gene sequence: CDR1 SNHLY, CDR2 FYNNEI. The CDR3 has 13 amino acids. Deletions cut 7 bases from V and 7 bases from J, with 13 bases between. The CDR3 sequence: CASTTMRGEKLFF. The CDR3 DNA follows: TGTGCCAGCACGACAATGCGAGGTGAAAAACTGTTTTTT.

V is TRBV29-1 and J is TRBJ1-1; D is unclear. Trimming cost V 6 bases and J 1 base, with 9 bases left between them. Looked up from germline, CDR1 is SQVTM and CDR2 is ANQGSEA. This CDR3 comprises 12 residues. Here the CDR3 DNA reads TGCAGCGTCCGCCGACCGAACACTGAAGCTTTCTTT. It yields the protein CSVRRPNTEAFF.

In this sample, this clone turned up a few times. The rearrangement uses TRBV5-1 and TRBJ2-3; TRBD2 matches 11 bases. Per the germline V gene, CDR1 is SGHRS and CDR2 is YFSETQ. Trimming removed 2 bases from V and 6 bases from J; junction bases left unmatched: 11. The CDR3 is 17 residues long. The DNA for the CDR3 is TGCGCCAGCAGCTTTCAACCCGGACTAGCGGGCCGGGATACGCAGTATTTT. This encodes CASSFQPGLAGRDTQYF.

This chain links TRBV10-1 with TRBJ2-3, with 8 bases fitting TRBD2. The junction had 9 bases not matched to a gene; V was cut back by 1 base and J by 6 bases. This CDR3 has 16 amino acids. Germline CDR1 and CDR2: WNHNN and SYGVQD (reference sequence). CDR3 in DNA: TGCGCCAGCAGTGAGTACATAGCGGGGAAGGTGGATACGCAGTATTTT. It is translated as CASSEYIAGKVDTQYF.

The chain is built from TRBV5-4 and TRBJ1-1, with a tentative D call TRBD1 (6 bases). Germline loops: CDR1 SGHNT, CDR2 YYREEE (reference sequence). Trimming took 0 bases from V and 7 from J, leaving 13 bases between them. The CDR3 loop spans 14 amino acids. The CDR3 spells CASSLGQVAGEAFF. The DNA of the CDR3 is TGTGCCAGCAGCTTGGGACAGGTGGCGGGTGAAGCTTTCTTT.

DNA of the CDR3: TGCGCCAGCGGGAGGGGAGAGACCCAGTACTTC. Amino acid sequence: CASGRGETQYF. The chain links TRBV5-1 to TRBJ2-5; 7 nucleotides line up with TRBD2. CDR3 length: 11 amino acids. Germline trimming cut 7 bases from V and 4 bases from J; bases unmatched to any gene: 1. CDR1 is SGHRS, CDR2 YFSETQ, per germline.

The chain joins TRBV7-9 to TRBJ2-6; D is possibly TRBD1 (6 bases). The germline gives CDR1 SEHNR, CDR2 FQNEAQ (reference sequence). Trimming took off 7 bases at V and 4 bases at J, with 14 bases between the two ends. The CDR3 has 15 amino acids. Here the CDR3 DNA reads TGTGCCAGCAATACAGGGTCATGGGGGGCCAACGTCCTGACTTTC. It yields the protein CASNTGSWGANVLTF.

This rearrangement joins TRBV18 to TRBJ2-1, with 9 bases fitting TRBD2. J gave up 4 bases and V 0 bases, and 4 bases lay outside the gene matches. Looked up from germline, CDR1 is KGHSH and CDR2 is LQKENI. The CDR3 sequence is 16 residues long. CDR3 sequence: CASSPPQLAGYNEQFF. CDR3 DNA: TGTGCCAGCTCACCACCCCAACTAGCGGGTTACAATGAGCAGTTCTTC.

The chain joins TRBV30 to TRBJ1-1; no firm D call. Germline-derived CDR1 and CDR2 are GTSNPN and SVGIG (reference sequence). V was trimmed by 4 bases and J by 1 base, leaving 10 bases between them. This CDR3 is built from 13 residues. The CDR3 DNA sequence: TGTGCCTGGAAAAACAGCCCGAACACTGAAGCTTTCTTT. This gives the protein CAWKNSPNTEAFF.

This clone was picked up one time. A junction end diverges from the germline sequence, so it may reflect a read error. CDR3 protein: CASREDRNSPLHF. The CDR3 DNA is TGTGCCAGCAGGGAAGACAGAAATTCACCCCTCCACTTT. V gene TRBV2 combines with J gene TRBJ1-6; D may be TRBD1 (5 bases). This CDR3 has 13 amino acids. Looked up from germline, CDR1 is SNHLY and CDR2 is FYNNEI.

This clone was seen more than once but under ten times. CDR3 protein: CASTPSGRQEQFF. The CDR3 coding sequence is TGTGCCAGCACCCCTAGCGGGAGACAAGAGCAGTTCTTC. The chain is built from TRBV6-1 and TRBJ2-1, with 10 bases fitting TRBD2. Germline V gene sequence: CDR1 MNHNS, CDR2 SASEGT. With 7 bases clipped from V and 10 bases from J, the junction kept 7 bases outside the gene matches. This CDR3 has 13 amino acids.

In this sample, this clone turned up once. The chain carries TRBV7-9 and TRBJ2-3; 8 nucleotides agree with TRBD2. The CDR3 contains 15 residues. Germline V gene lookup returns CDR1 SEHNR and CDR2 FQNEAQ (reference sequence). The junction had 7 bases not matched to a gene; V was cut back by 5 bases and J by 3 bases. The CDR3 loop reads CASSRGGYSTDTQYF. The DNA of the CDR3 is TGTGCCAGCAGCCGCGGGGGGTATAGTACAGATACGCAGTATTTT. Supplemented by reference TRBV7-9 and TRBJ2-3, the full variable domain reads DTGVSQNPRHKITKRGQNVTFRCDPISEHNRLYWYRQTLGQGPEFLTYFQNEAQLEKSRLLSDRFSAERPKGSFSTLEIQRTEQGDSAMYLCASSRGGYSTDTQYFGPGTRLTVL.

The chain couples TRBV6-5 to TRBJ2-7, with 7 bases aligning to TRBD2. V lost 0 bases, J lost 7 bases, and 6 bases stayed unmatched. This CDR3 is 14 amino acids long. CDR1 is MNHEY, CDR2 SVGAGI, per germline. CDR3 nucleotide sequence: TGTGCCAGCAGTTACTCTCAGCGGGACTGGGAGCAGTACTTC. Translated: CASSYSQRDWEQYF.